This is a list of T cell receptor beta chains from one sample in a study of shared clonotypes between healthy human individuals. Data came from immunoSEQ multiplex PCR; TCRdb stores just in-frame clones and leaves some out. The profile shows roughly 2.2 million clones, around 93% of them singletons. Source material: naive CD4+ T cells from PBMCs. The receptors were gathered from a man between 18 and 29 years old in good health. Some clones in this sample may be carry-over from other donors' samples. Both conserved end residues are part of each CDR3. Fields, in order: clone size, J gene, V gene, D gene, CDR3 protein, CDR3 DNA. The D gene is left open where the match is weak. Clone size, where shown, is once, few, many, or a class for clones that have expanded.

>NA|TRBJ2-5|TRBV27|NA
CASSPRTVNLLAQYF
TGTGCCAGCAGTCCGCGGACAGTGAATCTACTGGCCCAGTACTTC
>NA|TRBJ2-1|TRBV5-4|TRBD2
CASSPGGTSGRDNEQFF
TGTGCCAGCAGCCCCGGAGGGACTAGCGGGAGAGACAATGAGCAGTTCTTC
>NA|TRBJ1-2|TRBV6-5|TRBD1
CASSFRQGRIGGYTF
TGTGCCAGCAGTTTCCGACAGGGTCGAATTGGTGGCTACACCTTC
>NA|TRBJ2-2|TRBV18|NA
CASSPTGPGELFF
TGTGCCAGCTCACCAACCGGGCCCGGGGAGCTGTTTTTT
>NA|TRBJ1-1|TRBV28|TRBD1
CASSLPGTADTEAFF
TGTGCCAGCAGTTTACCGGGGACAGCGGACACTGAAGCTTTCTTT
>NA|TRBJ1-1|TRBV27|NA
CASSLLGLGNTEAFF
TGTGCCAGCAGTTTGTTGGGTTTGGGGAACACTGAAGCTTTCTTT
>NA|TRBJ2-6|TRBV6-5|NA
CASSFLFSGANVLTF
TGTGCCAGCAGTTTCTTGTTCTCTGGGGCCAACGTCCTGACTTTC
>NA|TRBJ2-5|TRBV29-1|TRBD1
CSIFGQAGQETQYF
TGCAGCATCTTTGGACAGGCTGGGCAAGAGACCCAGTACTTC
>NA|TRBJ1-4|TRBV2|NA
CASSWDWATNEKLFF
TGTGCCAGCAGCTGGGACTGGGCAACTAATGAAAAACTGTTTTTT
>NA|TRBJ2-7|TRBV19|NA
CASSPRQVTEQYF
TGTGCCAGTAGTCCCCGACAGGTCACCGAGCAGTACTTC
>NA|TRBJ2-1|TRBV5-1|NA
CASSLGPGNEQFF
TGCGCCAGCAGCTTGGGTCCGGGCAATGAGCAGTTCTTC
>NA|TRBJ2-5|TRBV5-1|NA
CASSPMIQETQYF
TGCGCCAGCAGCCCGATGATCCAAGAGACCCAGTACTTC
>NA|TRBJ1-4|TRBV5-1|NA
CASSLTGRNEKLFF
TGCGCCAGCAGCTTGACCGGCAGAAATGAAAAACTGTTTTTT
>NA|TRBJ2-1|TRBV18|TRBD2
CASSRETSRRNEQFF
TGTGCCAGCTCACGGGAGACTAGCCGTAGGAATGAGCAGTTCTTC
>NA|TRBJ1-2|TRBV2|NA
CASSVGQIDYGYTF
TGTGCCAGCAGTGTAGGCCAGATCGACTATGGCTACACCTTC
>few|TRBJ2-5|TRBV18|NA
CASSPKETQYF
TGTGCCAGCTCACCCAAGGAGACCCAGTACTTC
>NA|TRBJ2-3|TRBV9|NA
CASSVEWQSSTDTQYF
TGTGCCAGCAGCGTAGAATGGCAATCTAGCACAGATACGCAGTATTTT
>NA|TRBJ1-1|TRBV5-1|TRBD1
CASSRDRWDTEAFF
TGCGCCAGCAGCCGGGACAGGTGGGACACTGAAGCTTTCTTT
>NA|TRBJ1-4|TRBV28|TRBD1
CASSSREGAGEKLFF
TGTGCCAGCAGCTCCAGGGAGGGGGCAGGTGAAAAACTGTTTTTT
>NA|TRBJ2-7|TRBV5-1|NA
CASSLETGALYEQYF
TGCGCCAGCAGCTTGGAAACGGGCGCGTTATACGAGCAGTACTTC
>NA|TRBJ1-2|TRBV7-8|TRBD1
CASSLAGQGFYGYTF
TGTGCCAGCAGCTTAGCGGGACAGGGGTTCTATGGCTACACCTTC
>NA|TRBJ1-4|TRBV11-1|NA
CASSFGTLREKLFF
TGTGCCAGCAGCTTCGGGACTTTAAGGGAAAAACTGTTTTTT
>NA|TRBJ1-1|TRBV28|NA
CASSLNWPAFF
TGTGCCAGCAGTTTAAATTGGCCGGCTTTCTTT
>NA|TRBJ2-1|TRBV27|NA
CASSSDRGGNEQFF
TGTGCCAGCAGTTCCGACAGGGGAGGGAATGAGCAGTTCTTC
>NA|TRBJ1-5|TRBV23-1|TRBD1
CASSPRDRGDESNQPQHF
TGCGCCAGCAGCCCCCGGGACAGGGGGGACGAGAGCAATCAGCCCCAGCATTTT
>NA|TRBJ2-3|TRBV5-4|NA
CASSFTLGGMRTDTQYF
TGTGCCAGCAGCTTTACCCTGGGCGGGATGAGGACAGATACGCAGTATTTT
>NA|TRBJ2-5|TRBV9|TRBD1
CASSFTQGSIGETQYF
TGTGCCAGCAGCTTTACACAGGGGAGTATAGGAGAGACCCAGTACTTC
>NA|TRBJ1-3|TRBV28|TRBD1
CASSPSGQEAGNTIYF
TGTGCCAGCAGTCCCTCAGGACAGGAGGCTGGAAACACCATATATTTT
>NA|TRBJ2-5|TRBV7-7|TRBD1
CARQGEEIWETQYF
TGTGCCCGACAGGGGGAAGAAATTTGGGAGACCCAGTACTTC
>NA|TRBJ1-1|TRBV28|NA
CASSLSGQGAFF
TGTGCCAGCAGTTTAAGTGGGCAGGGAGCTTTCTTT
>few|TRBJ1-2|TRBV29-1|NA
CSVRVSTNYGYTF
TGCAGCGTTCGTGTCAGTACTAACTATGGCTACACCTTC
>NA|TRBJ1-2|TRBV6-5|NA
CASNGRGYGYTF
TGTGCCAGCAACGGACGAGGCTATGGCTACACCTTC
>NA|TRBJ2-2|TRBV5-1|NA
CASSSEPPGELFF
TGCGCCAGCAGTAGCGAACCCCCGGGGGAGCTGTTTTTT